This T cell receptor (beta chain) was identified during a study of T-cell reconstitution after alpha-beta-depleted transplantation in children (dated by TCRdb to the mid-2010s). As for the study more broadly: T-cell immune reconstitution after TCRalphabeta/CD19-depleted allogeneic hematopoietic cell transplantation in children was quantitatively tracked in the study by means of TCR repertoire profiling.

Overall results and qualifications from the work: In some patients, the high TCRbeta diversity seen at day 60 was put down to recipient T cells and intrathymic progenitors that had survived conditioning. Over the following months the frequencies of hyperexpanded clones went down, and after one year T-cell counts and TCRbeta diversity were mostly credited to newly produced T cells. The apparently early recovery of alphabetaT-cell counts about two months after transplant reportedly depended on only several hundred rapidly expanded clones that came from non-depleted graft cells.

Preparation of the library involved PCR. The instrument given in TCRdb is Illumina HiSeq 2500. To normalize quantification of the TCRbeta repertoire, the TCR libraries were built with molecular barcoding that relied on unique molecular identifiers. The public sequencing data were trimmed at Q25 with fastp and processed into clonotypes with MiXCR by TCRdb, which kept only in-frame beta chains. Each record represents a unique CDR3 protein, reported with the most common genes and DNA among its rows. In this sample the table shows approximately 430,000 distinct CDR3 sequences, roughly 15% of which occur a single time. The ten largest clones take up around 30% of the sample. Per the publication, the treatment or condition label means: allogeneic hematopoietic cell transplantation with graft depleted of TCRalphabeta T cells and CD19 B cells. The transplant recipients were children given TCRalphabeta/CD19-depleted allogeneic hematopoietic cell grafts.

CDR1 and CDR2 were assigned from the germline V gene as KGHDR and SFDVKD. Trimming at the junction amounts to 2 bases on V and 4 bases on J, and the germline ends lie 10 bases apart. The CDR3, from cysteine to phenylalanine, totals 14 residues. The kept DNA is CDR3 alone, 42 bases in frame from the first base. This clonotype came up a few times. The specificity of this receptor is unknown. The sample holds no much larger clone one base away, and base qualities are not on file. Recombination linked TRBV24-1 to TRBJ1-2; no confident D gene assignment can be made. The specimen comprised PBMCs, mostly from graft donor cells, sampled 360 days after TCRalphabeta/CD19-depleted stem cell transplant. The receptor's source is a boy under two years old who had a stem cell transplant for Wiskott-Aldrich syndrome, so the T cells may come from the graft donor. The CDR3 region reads CATSDSRLGYGYTF. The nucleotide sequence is TGTGCCACCAGTGATTCTCGACTTGGCTATGGCTACACCTTC.